These 9 T cell receptor beta chains were sequenced from one sample in a study of cytomegalovirus exposure and HLA in healthy donors. With 60 Vbeta and 13 Jbeta primers, the PCR was carried out. Using immunoSEQ multiplex PCR, the repertoire was profiled, and TCRdb retains in-frame clones only, with some absent. The sample contains 90,000 or so clones, 75% to 80% of which appear only once. The sample taken for sequencing was PBMCs. Every receptor here comes from a female donor in good health and CMV-seronegative.

V gene TRBV28 combines with J gene TRBJ1-6, with no clear D. Germline CDR1 is MDHEN and CDR2 is SYDVKM. Trimming stripped 7 bases from V and 4 bases from J, with 8 bases between. This CDR3 is 13 amino acids long. The CDR3: CASKPKYNSPLHF. The CDR3 DNA reads TGTGCCAGCAAGCCCAAGTATAATTCACCCCTCCACTTT.

The chain combines TRBV5-4 with TRBJ2-7, with D possibly TRBD1 on 6 matching bases. CDR3 length equals 13 residues. Germline V lookup: CDR1 SGHNT, CDR2 YYREEE (reference sequence). V dropped 4 bases and J dropped 3 bases, with 11 bases sitting between them. CDR3 bases: TGTGCCAGCAGCCTCGACAGGAACTACGAGCAGTACTTC. Amino acids: CASSLDRNYEQYF.

In this sample, this clone turned up once. The chain joins TRBV28 to TRBJ2-1; D is unclear. Trimming stripped 1 base from V and 5 bases from J, with 3 bases between. The CDR3 runs to 12 residues. Germline CDR1 and CDR2: MDHEN and SYDVKM. The CDR3 DNA is TGTGCCAGCAGTTTATTCAACAATGAGCAGTTCTTC. Its translation is CASSLFNNEQFF.

The chain carries TRBV15 and TRBJ2-7; 7 bases align to TRBD2. With 3 bases clipped from V and 4 bases from J, the junction kept 6 bases outside the gene matches. Germline lookup yields CDR1 LNHNV and CDR2 YYDKDF (reference sequence). This CDR3 region has 14 residues. The CDR3, as DNA: TGTGCCACCAGCAGGGCGGGAGATTGGTACGAGCAGTACTTC. Translated, it gives CATSRAGDWYEQYF. Supplemented by reference TRBV15 and TRBJ2-7, the full variable domain reads DAMVIQNPRYQVTQFGKPVTLSCSQTLNHNVMYWYQQKSSQAPKLLFHYYDKDFNNEADTPDNFQSRRPNTSFCFLDIRSPGLGDTAMYLCATSRAGDWYEQYFGPGTRLTVT.

This chain connects TRBV4-1 to TRBJ1-3; the D gene is possibly TRBD1 (6 bases). The germline V and J ends were trimmed by 4 bases and 7 bases, with 14 bases remaining between them. CDR3 size: 14 residues. The germline V gene encodes CDR1 MGHRA and CDR2 YSYEKL. For the CDR3, the DNA is TGCGCCAGCAGCCGTGACAACAGGGCTAACACCATATATTTT. It is translated as CASSRDNRANTIYF.

The table lists this clone with a count of one. The chain combines TRBV28 with TRBJ2-7; TRBD1 agrees at 9 bases. Germline V gene lookup returns CDR1 MDHEN and CDR2 SYDVKM. The CDR3 extends over 13 amino acids. V lost 6 bases, J lost 2 bases, and 2 bases stayed unmatched. The CDR3 nucleotides read TGTGCCAGCAGCTGGACAGGGGCCTACGAGCAGTACTTC. It translates to CASSWTGAYEQYF.

The V and J genes are TRBV4-1 and TRBJ2-7, with 8 bases that match TRBD2. Trimming at V came to 4 bases and at J to 2 bases, leaving 4 bases not matched to a gene. Germline CDR1 reads MGHRA; CDR2 reads YSYEKL. The CDR3 has 14 residues. The CDR3, as DNA: TGCGCCAGCAGCCTGACTAGCGTAACCTACGAGCAGTACTTC. Its protein product is CASSLTSVTYEQYF.

On this clone: One end of the junction varies from germline; a read error may be responsible. The V call is TRBV30, the J call TRBJ1-6, with TRBD1 matching over 9 bases. The CDR3 is made up of 17 amino acids. The V gene's germline CDR1 is GTSNPN and CDR2 SVGIG (reference sequence). CDR3 in DNA: TGTGACTGGAGTGCCCTAGGCCCGGGACAGGGTAATTCACCCCTCCACTTT. It yields the protein CDWSALGPGQGNSPLHF.

The chain combines TRBV7-6 with TRBJ2-7; D is ambiguous. The V gene lost 1 base and the J gene lost 7 bases, with 8 bases spanning the gap. This CDR3 is built from 12 residues. In germline, CDR1 is SGHVS, CDR2 FNYEAQ. The CDR3 is CASSLDPREQYF. The CDR3 coding sequence is TGTGCCAGCAGCTTAGACCCGAGGGAGCAGTACTTC.